This T cell receptor beta chain stems from a study of neurological immune-mediated disorders (dated by TCRdb to between 2018 and 2021). For the wider study: Among the approximately 35 multiple sclerosis patients, relapsing-remitting MS accounted for approximately 31 and secondary progressive MS accounted for 3. The study compared peripheral blood TCR-beta repertoires of HTLV-I-associated myelopathy (HAM/TSP) patients, multiple sclerosis patients and healthy controls using UMI-based sequencing. Longitudinal samples, technical triplicates and paired sorted CD4+ and CD8+ T-cell subsets, alongside PBMC samples, were included among the approximately 99 TCR-beta libraries. The cohort comprised roughly 65 subjects: roughly 14 HAM/TSP patients, 35 or so multiple sclerosis patients and about 20 healthy controls.

This clonotype occurred many times. What antigen it recognizes has not been identified. Base-call qualities are not available, and no considerably larger clone is one nucleotide away. cDNA was synthesized by template-switch 5'RACE using a primer carrying a 10-nucleotide random unique molecular identifier by which each TCR transcript was tagged. Over 200 million TCR-beta sequences, covering 15-18 subjects, were produced in each sequencing run. The RNeasy kit was used for extraction of total RNA. The KAPA Real-time Library Amplification kit was used to amplify TCR-beta VDJ regions with primers targeting the TCR constant region and the 5'RACE anchor. Sample indexes and Illumina adaptors were added in a first PCR, and a second PCR then increased library yield. After Ampure bead purification, the TCR product of roughly 650 bp was size-selected on a 2% E-gel SizeSelection system. Library quality was checked on a Bioanalyzer, concentration was measured with Qubit, and libraries were quantified with the Kapa Library Quantification kit before pooling. An Illumina HiSeq 2500 sequenced the libraries paired-end 2 x 150 bp. To increase sequence diversity, about 23-30% phiX was spiked into each library pool. The paper's processing steps were these. The UMI-based MiGEC pipeline processed quality-filtered reads and removed over 90% of raw TCR sequences during error correction. IMGT germline references were used for alignment of VDJ genes, and clonotypes were defined by a unique CDR3 amino acid sequence together with V-J genes. VDJtools evaluated clonal expansion, Shannon diversity and CDR3 relatedness (CalcPairwiseDistances, ClusterSamples); CLCbio workbench built phylogenetic trees. A clone was classed as expanded if it had 8 or more unique UMIs, a cutoff based on coefficient-of-variation modelling across technical triplicates. TCRdb passed the public sequencing reads through fastp at Q25 and MiXCR, retaining productive beta sequences. Identical CDR3 protein sequences are pooled into one entry, listed with their most common genes and DNA. The V and J calls follow TCRdb's processing rather than the paper's. The sample includes 45,000 to 65,000 distinct CDR3 sequences, with about 3.7% observed a single time. The ten most abundant clones make up approximately 5.8% of the sample.

Libraries from unsorted PBMCs were made from 2 million PBMCs kept in RNAlater at -80 degrees C until RNA extraction. The multiple sclerosis patients were enrolled in a US clinical protocol that used magnetic resonance imaging to evaluate disease progression. Peripheral blood underwent Ficoll-Hypaque density gradient centrifugation to isolate PBMCs, which were then cryopreserved in liquid nitrogen. Summary of the overall study and its limitations: No association of the MS cluster with clinical or MRI features was observed, and the need for larger cohorts was stated by the authors. TCR clonal expansion was highest in HAM/TSP patients and lowest in MS patients, with MS patients falling below even healthy controls. Repertoires from 18 of 34 MS patients were grouped by phylogenetic analysis into a cluster of related CDR3 sequences, suggesting a possible repertoire-level signature. No identical CDR3 amino acid sequences were found to be shared among expanded clones across subjects, suggesting that TCR-beta repertoires were private in all groups.

The sequence was obtained from a middle-aged man with multiple sclerosis. Material for sequencing was PBMCs.

The nucleotide sequence is TGCGCCAGCAGCTTACTAGCGGGGGTAACAGATACGCAGTATTTT. Translated, it gives CASSLLAGVTDTQYF. This chain is built from TRBV5-1 and TRBJ2-3, with 11 bases aligning to TRBD2. After removal of 2 bases from V and 3 bases from J, the junction retains 2 bases not matched to a gene. The germline V gene yields SGHRS for CDR1 and YFSETQ for CDR2. The CDR3 contains 15 residues, cysteine and phenylalanine counted. CDR3 DNA only is kept here, 45 bases in frame from base 1.